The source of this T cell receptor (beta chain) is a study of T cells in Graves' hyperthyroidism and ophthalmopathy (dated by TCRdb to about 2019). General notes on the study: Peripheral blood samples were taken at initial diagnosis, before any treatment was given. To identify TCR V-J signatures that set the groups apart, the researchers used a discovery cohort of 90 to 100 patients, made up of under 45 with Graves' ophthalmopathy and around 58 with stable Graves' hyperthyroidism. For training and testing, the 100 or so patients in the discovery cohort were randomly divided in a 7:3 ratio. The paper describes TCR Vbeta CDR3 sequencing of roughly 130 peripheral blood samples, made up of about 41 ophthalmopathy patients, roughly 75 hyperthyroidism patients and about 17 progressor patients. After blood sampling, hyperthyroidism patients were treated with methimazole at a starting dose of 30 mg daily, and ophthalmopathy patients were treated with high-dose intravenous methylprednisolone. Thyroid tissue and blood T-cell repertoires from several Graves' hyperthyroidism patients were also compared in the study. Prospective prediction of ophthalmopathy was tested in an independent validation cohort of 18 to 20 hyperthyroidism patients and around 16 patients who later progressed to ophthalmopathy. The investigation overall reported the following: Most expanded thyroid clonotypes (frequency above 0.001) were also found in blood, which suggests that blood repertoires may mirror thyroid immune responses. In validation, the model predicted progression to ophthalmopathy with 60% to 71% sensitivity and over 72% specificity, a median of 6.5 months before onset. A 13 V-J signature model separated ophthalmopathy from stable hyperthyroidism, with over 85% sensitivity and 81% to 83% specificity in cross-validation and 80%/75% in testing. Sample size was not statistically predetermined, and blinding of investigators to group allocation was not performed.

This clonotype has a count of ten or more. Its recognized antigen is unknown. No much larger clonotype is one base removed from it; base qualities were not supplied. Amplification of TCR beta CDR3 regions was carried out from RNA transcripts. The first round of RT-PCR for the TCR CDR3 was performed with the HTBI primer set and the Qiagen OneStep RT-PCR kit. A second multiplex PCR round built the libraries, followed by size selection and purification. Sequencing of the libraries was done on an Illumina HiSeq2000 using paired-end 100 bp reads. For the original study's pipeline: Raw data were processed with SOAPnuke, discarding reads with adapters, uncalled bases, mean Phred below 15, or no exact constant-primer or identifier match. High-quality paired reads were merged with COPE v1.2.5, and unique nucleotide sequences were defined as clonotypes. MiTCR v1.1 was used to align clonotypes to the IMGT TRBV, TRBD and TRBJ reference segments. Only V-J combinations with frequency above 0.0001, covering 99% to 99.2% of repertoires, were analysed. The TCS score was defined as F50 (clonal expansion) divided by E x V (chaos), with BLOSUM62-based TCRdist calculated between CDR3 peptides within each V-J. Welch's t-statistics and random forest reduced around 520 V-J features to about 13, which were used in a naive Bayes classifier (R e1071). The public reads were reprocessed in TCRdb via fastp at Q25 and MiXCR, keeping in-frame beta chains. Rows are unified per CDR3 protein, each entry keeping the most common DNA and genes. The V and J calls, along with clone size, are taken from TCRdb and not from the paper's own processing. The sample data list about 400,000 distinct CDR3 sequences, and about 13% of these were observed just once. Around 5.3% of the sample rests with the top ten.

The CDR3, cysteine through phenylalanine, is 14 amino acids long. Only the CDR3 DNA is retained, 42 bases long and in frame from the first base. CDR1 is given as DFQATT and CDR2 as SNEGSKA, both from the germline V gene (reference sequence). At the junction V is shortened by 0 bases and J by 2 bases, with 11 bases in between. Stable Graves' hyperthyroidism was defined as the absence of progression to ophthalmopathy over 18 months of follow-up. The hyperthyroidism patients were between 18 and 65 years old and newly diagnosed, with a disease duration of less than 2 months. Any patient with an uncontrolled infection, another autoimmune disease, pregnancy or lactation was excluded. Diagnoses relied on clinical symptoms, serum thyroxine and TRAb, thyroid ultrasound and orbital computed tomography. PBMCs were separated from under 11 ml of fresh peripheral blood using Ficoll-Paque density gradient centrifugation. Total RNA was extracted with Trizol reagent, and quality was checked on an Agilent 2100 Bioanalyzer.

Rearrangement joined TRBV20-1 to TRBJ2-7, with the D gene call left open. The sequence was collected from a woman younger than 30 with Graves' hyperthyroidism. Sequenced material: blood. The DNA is TGCAGTGCTAGAGATCCCGTTTACGCCTACGAGCAGTACTTC. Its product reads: CSARDPVYAYEQYF.